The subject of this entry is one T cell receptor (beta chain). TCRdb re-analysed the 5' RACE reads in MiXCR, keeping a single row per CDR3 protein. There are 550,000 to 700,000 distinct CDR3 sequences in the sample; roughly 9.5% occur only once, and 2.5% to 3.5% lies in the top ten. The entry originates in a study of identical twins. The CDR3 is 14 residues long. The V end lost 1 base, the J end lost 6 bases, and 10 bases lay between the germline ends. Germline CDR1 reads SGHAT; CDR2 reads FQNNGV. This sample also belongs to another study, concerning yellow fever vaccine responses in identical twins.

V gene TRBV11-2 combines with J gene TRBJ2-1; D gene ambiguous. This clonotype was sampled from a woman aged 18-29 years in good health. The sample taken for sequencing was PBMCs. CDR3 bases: TGTGCCAGCAGCTTAGGTTACCGAGCCAATGAGCAGTTCTTC. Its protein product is CASSLGYRANEQFF.